These T cell receptor beta chains were read from a single sample in a study of shared clonotypes between healthy human individuals. The assay was immunoSEQ multiplex PCR, and TCRdb's table has in-frame clones only and misses some. Of approximately 2.5 million clones in the sample, more than 85% were seen once. Sequencing was carried out using naive CD4+ T cells from PBMCs. The source is a man between 18 and 29 years old in good health. Some clones in this sample may be carry-over from other donors' samples. Both conserved end residues are part of each CDR3. A D gene is named only where the DNA matches it firmly. The size field is filled for only some rows; it gives once, few, many or a size class.

cdr3_length: 12
d_call: .
v_call: TRBV10-3
clone_size: .
j_call: TRBJ2-7
cdr3_aa: CAIGRSSYEQYF
cdr3_nt: TGTGCCATAGGCAGGAGCTCCTACGAGCAGTACTTC

cdr3_length: 18
d_call: TRBD1
v_call: TRBV12-5
clone_size: .
j_call: TRBJ2-3
cdr3_aa: CASAQPPDPRGITDTQYF
cdr3_nt: TGTGCTAGTGCCCAACCCCCGGACCCCAGGGGGATCACAGATACGCAGTATTTT

cdr3_length: 16
d_call: .
v_call: TRBV28
clone_size: .
j_call: TRBJ2-5
cdr3_aa: CASSFLGKGNQETQYF
cdr3_nt: TGTGCCAGCAGTTTTCTGGGGAAGGGGAACCAAGAGACCCAGTACTTC

cdr3_length: 14
d_call: .
v_call: TRBV12-2
clone_size: once
j_call: TRBJ2-7
cdr3_aa: CASRFLAISYEQYF
cdr3_nt: TGTGCAAGTCGCTTTCTGGCTATTTCCTACGAGCAGTACTTC

cdr3_length: 16
d_call: .
v_call: TRBV5-1
clone_size: .
j_call: TRBJ2-1
cdr3_aa: CASSSLGERVYNEQFF
cdr3_nt: TGCGCCAGCAGCTCGCTGGGAGAGCGGGTTTACAATGAGCAGTTCTTC

cdr3_length: 13
d_call: .
v_call: TRBV9
clone_size: .
j_call: TRBJ2-7
cdr3_aa: CASSVGAVNEQYF
cdr3_nt: TGTGCCAGCAGCGTAGGAGCAGTTAACGAGCAGTACTTC

cdr3_length: 16
d_call: TRBD1
v_call: TRBV5-1
clone_size: .
j_call: TRBJ2-1
cdr3_aa: CASSHDPGQGINEQFF
cdr3_nt: TGCGCCAGCAGCCACGACCCGGGACAGGGGATCAATGAGCAGTTCTTC

cdr3_length: 15
d_call: .
v_call: TRBV11-2
clone_size: .
j_call: TRBJ1-2
cdr3_aa: CASSLGSRQVGGYTF
cdr3_nt: TGTGCCAGCAGCTTAGGGTCGCGGCAGGTTGGCGGCTACACCTTC

cdr3_length: 18
d_call: .
v_call: TRBV12-1
clone_size: .
j_call: TRBJ2-6
cdr3_aa: CASSTDMYRQSRANVLTF
cdr3_nt: TGTGCCAGCAGCACTGATATGTATAGGCAAAGTCGGGCCAACGTCCTGACTTTC

cdr3_length: 16
d_call: .
v_call: TRBV2
clone_size: once
j_call: TRBJ1-5
cdr3_aa: CASSVDKSLIIGTQHF
cdr3_nt: TGTGCCAGCAGTGTCGACAAGTCCCTTATAATCGGGACCCAGCATTTT

cdr3_length: 21
d_call: TRBD2
v_call: TRBV4-3
clone_size: .
j_call: TRBJ2-1
cdr3_aa: CASSQEGYPRQGSGSYNEQFF
cdr3_nt: TGCGCCAGCAGCCAAGAGGGGTACCCCCGTCAAGGTAGCGGGAGTTACAATGAGCAGTTCTTC

cdr3_length: 15
d_call: TRBD2
v_call: TRBV10-1
clone_size: .
j_call: TRBJ2-3
cdr3_aa: CASSDTSGYTDTQYF
cdr3_nt: TGCGCCAGCAGTGATACTAGCGGTTACACAGATACGCAGTATTTT

cdr3_length: 16
d_call: .
v_call: TRBV4-1
clone_size: .
j_call: TRBJ2-7
cdr3_aa: CASSPLSLQGAYEQYF
cdr3_nt: TGCGCCAGCAGCCCATTAAGTCTGCAGGGAGCCTACGAGCAGTACTTC

cdr3_length: 16
d_call: TRBD2
v_call: TRBV5-5
clone_size: .
j_call: TRBJ2-1
cdr3_aa: CASSLEGLAVAISEFF
cdr3_nt: TGTGCCAGCAGCTTGGAGGGACTAGCGGTAGCTATTTCGGAGTTCTTC

cdr3_length: 14
d_call: .
v_call: TRBV5-1
clone_size: once
j_call: TRBJ2-1
cdr3_aa: CASSLGTGYNEQFF
cdr3_nt: TGCGCCAGTTCCTTAGGGACTGGCTACAATGAGCAGTTCTTC

cdr3_length: 15
d_call: TRBD2
v_call: TRBV5-1
clone_size: .
j_call: TRBJ2-3
cdr3_aa: CASSHREGLRDTQYF
cdr3_nt: TGCGCCAGCAGCCACCGGGAGGGCCTTCGGGATACGCAGTATTTT

cdr3_length: 17
d_call: .
v_call: TRBV5-6
clone_size: .
j_call: TRBJ1-3
cdr3_aa: CASSLDWGAVSGNTIYF
cdr3_nt: TGTGCCAGCAGCTTGGACTGGGGCGCCGTCTCTGGAAACACCATATATTTT

cdr3_length: 15
d_call: .
v_call: TRBV5-1
clone_size: .
j_call: TRBJ2-5
cdr3_aa: CASSFSGTPQETQYF
cdr3_nt: TGCGCCAGCAGCTTTTCCGGGACACCTCAAGAGACCCAGTACTTC

cdr3_length: 16
d_call: TRBD2
v_call: TRBV4-3
clone_size: .
j_call: TRBJ2-1
cdr3_aa: CASSRRSGEVYNEQFF
cdr3_nt: TGCGCCAGCAGCCGAAGAAGCGGGGAAGTCTACAATGAGCAGTTCTTC

cdr3_length: 13
d_call: .
v_call: TRBV6-1
clone_size: .
j_call: TRBJ1-1
cdr3_aa: CASKNMVNTEAFF
cdr3_nt: TGTGCCAGCAAGAATATGGTGAACACTGAAGCTTTCTTT